A single T cell receptor beta chain is shown here with its context. The antigen is not known. The CDR3 consists of 16 residues. V trimming: 3 bases; J trimming: 0 bases; junction bases outside the gene matches: 4. Germline V gene lookup returns CDR1 LGHNA and CDR2 YSLEER. The record originates from a study of cytomegalovirus exposure and HLA in healthy donors. General study results and limits: According to a later analysis, donors in an Asian-associated ancestry cluster reportedly had fewer N-insertions than the approximately 670-donor mean. Excluded: some indistinguishable V segments such as TRBV6-2 and TRBV6-3.

This PCR relied on a set of 60 Vbeta primers and 13 Jbeta primers. Repertoires were generated with immunoSEQ multiplex PCR, while TCRdb's copy carries only in-frame clones and drops some. The sample lists 70,000 to 100,000 clones; approximately 71% were seen once. V and J are TRBV4-3 and TRBJ2-2, with 7 bases aligning to TRBD1. This clonotype was obtained from a man aged 50 to 59 in good health and CMV-seronegative. The source material was PBMCs. The CDR3 DNA reads TGCGCCAGCAGCCACAGACAGGGTACGAACACCGGGGAGCTGTTTTTT. This encodes CASSHRQGTNTGELFF.